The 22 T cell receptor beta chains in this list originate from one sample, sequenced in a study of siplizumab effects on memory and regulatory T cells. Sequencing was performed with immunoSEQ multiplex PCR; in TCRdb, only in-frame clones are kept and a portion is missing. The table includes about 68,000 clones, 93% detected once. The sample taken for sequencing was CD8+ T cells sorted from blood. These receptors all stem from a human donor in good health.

This CDR3 is CSVDLPGSYGYTF. The CDR3 nucleotides are TGCAGCGTTGATTTACCAGGGTCCTATGGCTACACCTTC. This chain uses TRBV29-1 with TRBJ1-2; TRBD1 is a possible D gene (5 bases). Trimming shortened V by 3 bases and J by 4 bases, and 12 bases separated the two germline ends. Germline V gene data show CDR1 as SQVTM and CDR2 as ANQGSEA. The CDR3 length is 13 residues.

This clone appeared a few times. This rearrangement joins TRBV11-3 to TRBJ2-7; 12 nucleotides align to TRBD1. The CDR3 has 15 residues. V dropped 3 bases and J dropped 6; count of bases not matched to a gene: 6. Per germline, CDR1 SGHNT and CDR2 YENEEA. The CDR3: CASSLVGTGGGEQYF. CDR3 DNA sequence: TGTGCCAGCAGCTTGGTTGGGACAGGGGGCGGCGAGCAGTACTTC.

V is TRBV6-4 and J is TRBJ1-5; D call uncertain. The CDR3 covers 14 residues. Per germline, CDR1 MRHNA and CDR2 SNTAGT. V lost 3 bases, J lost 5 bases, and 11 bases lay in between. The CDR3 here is CASSEEASYQPQHF. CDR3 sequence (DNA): TGTGCCAGCAGTGAAGAGGCTTCCTATCAGCCCCAGCATTTT.

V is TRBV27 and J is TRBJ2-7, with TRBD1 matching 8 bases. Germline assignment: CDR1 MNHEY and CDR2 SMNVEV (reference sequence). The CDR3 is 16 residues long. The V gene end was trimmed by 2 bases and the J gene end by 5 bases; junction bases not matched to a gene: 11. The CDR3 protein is CASSLSPGQVADEQYF. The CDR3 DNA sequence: TGTGCCAGCAGTTTAAGCCCGGGACAGGTGGCGGACGAGCAGTACTTC.

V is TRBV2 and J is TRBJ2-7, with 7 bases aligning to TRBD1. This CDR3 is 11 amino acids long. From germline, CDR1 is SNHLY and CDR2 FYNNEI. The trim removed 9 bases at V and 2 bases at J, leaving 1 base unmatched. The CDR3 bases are TGTGCCAGAGGACAGGCCTACGAGCAGTACTTC. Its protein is CARGQAYEQYF.

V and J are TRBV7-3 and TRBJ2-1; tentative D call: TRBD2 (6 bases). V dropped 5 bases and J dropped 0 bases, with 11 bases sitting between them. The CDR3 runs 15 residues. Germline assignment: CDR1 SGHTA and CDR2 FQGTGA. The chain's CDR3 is CASSPAGGSYNEQFF. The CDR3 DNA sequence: TGTGCCAGCAGCCCTGCCGGGGGCTCCTACAATGAGCAGTTCTTC.

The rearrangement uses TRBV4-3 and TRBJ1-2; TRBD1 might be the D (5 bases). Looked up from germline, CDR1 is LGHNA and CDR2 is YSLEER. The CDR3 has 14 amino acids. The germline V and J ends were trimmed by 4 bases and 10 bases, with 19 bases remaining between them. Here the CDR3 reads CASSRIGTGGVYTF. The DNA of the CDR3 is TGCGCCAGCAGCCGCATCGGGACCGGCGGTGTCTACACCTTC.

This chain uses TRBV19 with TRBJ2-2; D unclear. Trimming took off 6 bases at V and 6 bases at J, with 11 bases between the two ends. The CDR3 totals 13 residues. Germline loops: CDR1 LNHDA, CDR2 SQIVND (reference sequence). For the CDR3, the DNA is TGTGCCAGTAGCCCAGTAGGGTCCGGGGAGCTGTTTTTT. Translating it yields CASSPVGSGELFF.

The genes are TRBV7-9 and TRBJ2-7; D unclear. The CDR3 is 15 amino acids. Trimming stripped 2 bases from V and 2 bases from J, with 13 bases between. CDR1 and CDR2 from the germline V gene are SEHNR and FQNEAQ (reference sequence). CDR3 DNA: TGTGCCAGCAGCTTAAGCGACTTTCCGGCCTACGAGCAGTACTTC. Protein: CASSLSDFPAYEQYF.

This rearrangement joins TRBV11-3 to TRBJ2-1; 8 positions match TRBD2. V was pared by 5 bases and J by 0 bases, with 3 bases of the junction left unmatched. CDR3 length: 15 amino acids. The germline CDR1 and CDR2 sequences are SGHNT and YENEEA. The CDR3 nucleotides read TGTGCCAGCAGCCTCAGCGGGGGCTCCTACAATGAGCAGTTCTTC. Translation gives CASSLSGGSYNEQFF.

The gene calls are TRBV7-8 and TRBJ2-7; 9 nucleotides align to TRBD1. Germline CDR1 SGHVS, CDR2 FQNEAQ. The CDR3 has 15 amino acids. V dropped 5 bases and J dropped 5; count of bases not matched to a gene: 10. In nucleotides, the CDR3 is TGTGCCAGCAGCGCCGGTGGGACAGGGCCACACGAGCAGTACTTC. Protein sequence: CASSAGGTGPHEQYF.

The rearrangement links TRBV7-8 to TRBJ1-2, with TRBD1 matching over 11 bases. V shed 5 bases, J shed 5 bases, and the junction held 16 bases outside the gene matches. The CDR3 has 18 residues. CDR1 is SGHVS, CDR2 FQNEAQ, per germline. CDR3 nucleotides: TGTGCCAGCAGCCCCGGTATAGGACAGGGGGCGCTTTTATATGGCTACACCTTC. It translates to CASSPGIGQGALLYGYTF.

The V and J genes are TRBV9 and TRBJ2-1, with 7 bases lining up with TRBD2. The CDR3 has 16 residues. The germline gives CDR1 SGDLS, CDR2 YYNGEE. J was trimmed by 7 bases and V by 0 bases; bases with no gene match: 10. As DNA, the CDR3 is TGTGCCAGCAGCGTAGTGTCGGGGGGAACAACGAATGAGCAGTTCTTC. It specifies CASSVVSGGTTNEQFF.

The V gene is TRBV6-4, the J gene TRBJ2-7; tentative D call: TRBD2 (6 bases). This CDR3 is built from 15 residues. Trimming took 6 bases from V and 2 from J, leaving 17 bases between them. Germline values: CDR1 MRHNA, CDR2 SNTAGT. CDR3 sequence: CASSSSGGYPYEQYF. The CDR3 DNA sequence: TGTGCCAGCAGCTCGAGCGGAGGGTATCCCTACGAGCAGTACTTC.

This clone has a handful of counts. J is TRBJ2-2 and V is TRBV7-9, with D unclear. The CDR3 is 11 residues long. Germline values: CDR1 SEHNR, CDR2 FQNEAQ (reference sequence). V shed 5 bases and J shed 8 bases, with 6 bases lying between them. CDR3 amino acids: CASSTGGELFF. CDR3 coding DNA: TGTGCCAGCAGCACCGGGGGGGAGCTGTTTTTT.

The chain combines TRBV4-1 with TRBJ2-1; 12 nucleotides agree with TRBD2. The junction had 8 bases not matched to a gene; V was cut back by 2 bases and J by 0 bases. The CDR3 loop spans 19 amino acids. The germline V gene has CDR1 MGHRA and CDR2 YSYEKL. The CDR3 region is CASSQRLAGGTSSYNEQFF. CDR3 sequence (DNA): TGCGCCAGCAGCCAACGGCTAGCGGGGGGGACCAGCTCCTACAATGAGCAGTTCTTC.

In DNA, the CDR3 is TGTGCCAGCAGCCCCCACTCCTACGAGCAGTACTTC. This encodes CASSPHSYEQYF. V usage is TRBV14 and J usage is TRBJ2-7; D remains ambiguous. Per the germline V gene, CDR1 is SGHDN and CDR2 is FVKESK. V lost 4 bases and J lost 0, with 4 bases in between. The CDR3 is 12 residues long.

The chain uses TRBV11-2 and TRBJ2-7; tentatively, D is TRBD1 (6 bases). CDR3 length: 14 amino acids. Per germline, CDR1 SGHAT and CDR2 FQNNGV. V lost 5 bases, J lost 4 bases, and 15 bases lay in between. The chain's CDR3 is CASSPPGQLYEQYF. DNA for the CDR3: TGTGCCAGCAGCCCCCCGGGACAACTATACGAGCAGTACTTC.

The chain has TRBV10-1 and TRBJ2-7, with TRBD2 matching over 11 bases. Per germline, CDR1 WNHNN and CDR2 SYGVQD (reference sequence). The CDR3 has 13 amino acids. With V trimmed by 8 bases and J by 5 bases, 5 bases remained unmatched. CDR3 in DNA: TGCGCCAGCGGTAGCGGGGGGGTCAACGAGCAGTACTTC. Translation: CASGSGGVNEQYF.

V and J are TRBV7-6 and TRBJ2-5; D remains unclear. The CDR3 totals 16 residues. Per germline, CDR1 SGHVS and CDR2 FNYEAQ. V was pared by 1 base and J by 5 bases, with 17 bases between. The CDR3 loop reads CASSLGSGWAEETQYF. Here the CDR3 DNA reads TGTGCCAGCAGCTTAGGATCAGGTTGGGCCGAGGAGACCCAGTACTTC.

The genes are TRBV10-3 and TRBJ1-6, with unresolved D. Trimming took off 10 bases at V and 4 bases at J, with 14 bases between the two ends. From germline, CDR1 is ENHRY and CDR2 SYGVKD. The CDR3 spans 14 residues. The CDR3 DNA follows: TGTGCCACCTCCCTTGAGAGTTATAATTCACCCCTCCACTTT. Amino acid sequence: CATSLESYNSPLHF.

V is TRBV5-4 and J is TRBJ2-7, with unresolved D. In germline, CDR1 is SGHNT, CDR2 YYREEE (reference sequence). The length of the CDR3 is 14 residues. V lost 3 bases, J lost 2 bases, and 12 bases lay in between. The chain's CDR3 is CASSSSPSTYEQYF. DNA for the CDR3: TGTGCCAGCAGCTCTTCACCCTCTACCTACGAGCAGTACTTC.